These T cell receptor beta chains were read from a single sample in a study of cytomegalovirus exposure and HLA in healthy donors. Data came from immunoSEQ multiplex PCR; TCRdb stores just in-frame clones and leaves some out. Of about 80,000 clones detected, over 70% appear once; the ten largest clones hold around 22%. Input material: PBMCs. The receptors come from a middle-aged woman in good health and CMV-seropositive. Both conserved end residues are part of each CDR3. The D gene is left open where the match is weak. Size tells how often a clone was seen (once, few, many) or the class of an expanded clone, and some rows leave it out.

size	V	D	J	CDR3	DNA
.	TRBV10-2	.	TRBJ1-4	CASTSQGSEKLFF	TGCGCCAGCACCTCTCAGGGAAGTGAAAAACTGTTTTTT
.	TRBV19	.	TRBJ1-5	CASSIFSGNSNQPQHF	TGTGCCAGTAGTATCTTCTCGGGGAATAGCAATCAGCCCCAGCATTTT
.	TRBV30	TRBD2	TRBJ2-3	CAWSPIAGGTDTQYF	TGTGCCTGGAGTCCCATAGCGGGAGGGACAGATACGCAGTATTTT
.	TRBV6-1	.	TRBJ2-6	CASTFSGANVLTF	TGTGCCAGCACGTTCTCTGGGGCCAACGTCCTGACTTTC
.	TRBV29-1	TRBD2	TRBJ2-7	CSARTGLATYEQYF	TGCAGCGCCCGAACGGGACTAGCAACCTACGAGCAGTACTTC
.	TRBV25-1	TRBD1	TRBJ2-1	CASRDDRGPSYNEQFF	TGTGCCAGCAGGGATGACAGGGGCCCCTCCTACAATGAGCAGTTCTTC
.	TRBV18	TRBD1	TRBJ1-4	CASSRGTGGVLTSEKLFF	TGTGCCAGCTCACGGGGGACAGGGGGCGTCTTGACAAGTGAAAAACTGTTTTTT
.	TRBV5-1	TRBD2	TRBJ2-7	CASSPYLAGGHDEQYF	TGCGCCAGCAGCCCATATCTAGCGGGGGGGCACGACGAGCAGTACTTC
.	TRBV18	.	TRBJ1-4	CASSPLRDSNEKLFF	TGTGCCAGCTCACCATTGAGGGACTCTAATGAAAAACTGTTTTTT
.	TRBV5-1	TRBD1	TRBJ2-5	CASSSSGGTGSETQYF	TGCGCCAGCAGCTCTTCAGGGGGCACTGGATCCGAGACCCAGTACTTC
.	TRBV5-6	TRBD1	TRBJ2-7	CASSHTGGYEQYF	TGTGCCAGCAGTCACACAGGGGGGTACGAGCAGTACTTC
.	TRBV29-1	TRBD1	TRBJ2-7	CSVGGQGPYEQYF	TGCAGCGTTGGGGGACAGGGACCCTACGAGCAGTACTTC
.	TRBV5-1	TRBD2	TRBJ2-3	CASSSEREGGTDTQYF	TGCGCCAGCAGCTCCGAGCGGGAGGGGGGCACAGATACGCAGTATTTT
.	TRBV25-1	.	TRBJ1-2	CASSEYNRDGYTF	TGTGCCAGCAGTGAGTACAACAGGGATGGCTACACCTTC
.	TRBV6-5	TRBD1	TRBJ1-1	CASRKPGQGNAFF	TGTGCCAGCAGGAAACCGGGACAGGGTAATGCTTTCTTT
.	TRBV5-4	.	TRBJ2-6	CASNRWGPGVRASGANVLTF	TGTGCCAGCAACCGCTGGGGGCCAGGGGTTAGAGCCTCTGGGGCCAACGTCCTGACTTTC
.	TRBV5-1	.	TRBJ1-5	CASSLVPGSYQPQHF	TGCGCCAGCAGCTTGGTACCCGGGTCATATCAGCCCCAGCATTTT
.	TRBV5-1	TRBD1	TRBJ2-1	CASSRTVKTGRNEQFF	TGCGCCAGCAGCCGCACCGTGAAGACAGGGCGCAATGAGCAGTTCTTC
.	TRBV21-1	.	TRBJ2-4	CASSRRQDDIAKNIQYF	TGTGCCAGCAGCAGGAGACAGGATGACATAGCCAAAAACATTCAGTACTTC
once	TRBV4-1	TRBD2	TRBJ2-7	CASSRTGTSVLYEQYF	TGCGCCAGCAGCCGAACTGGGACTAGCGTCCTCTACGAGCAGTACTTC
.	TRBV29-1	TRBD1	TRBJ1-1	CSVEPGQGVNTEAFF	TGCAGCGTGGAACCGGGACAGGGAGTAAACACTGAAGCTTTCTTT
.	TRBV15	.	TRBJ2-1	CATGGGRTYNEQFF	TGTGCCACGGGAGGGGGGAGGACCTACAATGAGCAGTTCTTC
.	TRBV4-1	.	TRBJ1-2	CASSPTFEGYGYTF	TGCGCCAGCAGCCCCACCTTTGAGGGCTATGGCTACACCTTC
.	TRBV18	TRBD1	TRBJ1-6	CASSPGQGWLNSPLHF	TGTGCCAGCTCACCCGGACAGGGGTGGTTGAATTCACCCCTCCACTTT
few	TRBV30	.	TRBJ2-2	CAWSEQADTGELFF	TGTGCCTGGAGCGAACAGGCGGACACCGGGGAGCTGTTTTTT
.	TRBV10-3	TRBD1	TRBJ1-2	CAISESGTGGWYTF	TGTGCCATCAGTGAGTCGGGGACAGGGGGCTGGTACACCTTC
.	TRBV2	.	TRBJ1-5	CASSGSAIQGGNQPQHF	TGTGCCAGCAGTGGGTCTGCAATACAGGGAGGCAATCAGCCCCAGCATTTT
.	TRBV30	.	TRBJ1-2	CAWLPSLRNYGYTF	TGTGCCTGGTTACCGTCCCTTAGAAACTATGGCTACACCTTC
.	TRBV2	TRBD1	TRBJ1-5	CASRGQVSGNQPQHF	TGTGCCAGCAGAGGACAGGTCTCCGGGAATCAGCCCCAGCATTTT
.	TRBV2	.	TRBJ1-2	CASHSGAAGYTF	TGTGCCAGCCACTCAGGGGCCGCTGGCTACACCTTC
.	TRBV7-7	TRBD1	TRBJ1-4	CASSLGTSTGAEEKLFF	TGTGCCAGCAGCTTAGGAACCTCTACAGGGGCCGAGGAAAAACTGTTTTTT
.	TRBV7-9	.	TRBJ1-4	CASRPLPSGAGEKLFF	TGTGCCAGCAGACCCCTCCCCTCCGGCGCAGGGGAAAAACTGTTTTTT
few	TRBV7-8	TRBD2	TRBJ2-5	CASSRTPLGGGETQYF	TGTGCCAGCAGCCGTACACCCCTGGGGGGGGGAGAGACCCAGTACTTC
.	TRBV6-4	TRBD2	TRBJ2-3	CASSESGGADTQYF	TGTGCCAGCAGTGAAAGCGGGGGGGCAGATACGCAGTATTTT
once	TRBV20-1	.	TRBJ2-7	CSVPGVYEQYF	TGCAGTGTTCCAGGGGTCTACGAGCAGTACTTC
few	TRBV6-5	TRBD1	TRBJ1-1	CASSYKGARHTEAFF	TGTGCCAGCAGTTACAAGGGGGCTAGGCACACTGAAGCTTTCTTT
.	TRBV7-8	.	TRBJ1-1	CASGGTYTEAFF	TGTGCCAGCGGGGGGACCTACACTGAAGCTTTCTTT